The subject of this entry is one T cell receptor (beta chain). Its antigen is unknown. Within one base of it there is no much larger clone, and no base qualities were kept. The immunoSEQ assay was used to generate TCR beta chain sequences from genomic DNA. Processing in the source paper ran as follows. CDR3 sequences that did not begin with the conserved framework cysteine at position 104 were removed by hand. To get clonality, the normalized Shannon's Diversity Index was subtracted from one, giving values from 0 (maximal diversity) to 1 (oligoclonal). Differences in the frequency of the same CDR3 between samples, such as brain versus blood, were assessed with chi-squared comparison-of-proportions tests. Public clonotypes were identified through searches of immuneACCESS, and similarity to known antiviral clonotypes was evaluated with the VDJdb browser. This is the immuneACCESS table as TCRdb keeps it, with only in-frame sequences that have V and J called. A part of the clones is gone; compared with another copy, unresolved V genes explain less than half, and the rest is unexplained. That table supplies the V and J calls and clone size; D and trimming were determined from the DNA. Present in this sample are 4,000 to 6,000 clones, around 90% of which were seen just once. The ten largest clonotypes hold under 2% of the sample.

CDR1 and CDR2, looked up from the germline V gene, are LGHNA and YNFKEQ. Trimming takes 1 base from V and 2 bases from J, and the germline ends sit 11 bases apart. The CDR3 holds 15 amino acids from the cysteine to the phenylalanine. Only CDR3 DNA remains: 45 bases, in frame from the first base. This record comes from a study of brain T cells in children with intractable seizures (dated by TCRdb to the early 2020s). Regarding the complete study: A NanoString immunology panel was first used to screen resected brain tissue from about 53 pediatric epilepsy surgery cases for immune gene transcripts. About 70% of the 12 selected surgery cases also had pre-surgery blood sequenced, which left four cases with brain tissue only. Study-wide conclusions, independent of this receptor: Viral specificity was inferred only from CDR3 sequence similarity, and patients' HCMV serostatus was unknown. The top 50 brain clonotypes contained both public and private clones, and in each case the most abundant public CDR3 closely resembled known HCMV, EBV or influenza A epitope-specific CDR3s. Sequencing depth differed between pre- and post-surgery blood, so clones missing from the pre-surgery sample may reflect undersampling.

The intended sense of this specimen's time point label: resected brain tissue, or blood drawn just prior to surgery. The surgery cases with the highest brain T cell transcript signatures were chosen for TCR beta chain sequencing of brain tissue, and also of blood when blood was available. Prior to surgery, the patients had been treated with at least one anti-epileptic drug. TCR-sequenced patients were children with drug-resistant epilepsy due to tuberous sclerosis complex, focal cortical dysplasia, Rasmussen encephalitis or hemimegalencephaly. The brain samples were frozen blocks of fresh, involved tissue resected during epilepsy surgery. The Monarch genomic DNA purification kit was used to extract bulk genomic DNA from unsorted brain tissue and from whole blood.

Source: resected brain tissue, taken at surgery. The chain links TRBV4-2 with TRBJ2-5, and the D gene may be TRBD1, 6 bases matching. The TCR comes from a boy under two years old with focal cortical dysplasia and intractable seizures. CDR3 protein: CASSQARRGQETQYF. In nucleotides, the sequence is TGTGCCAGCAGCCAAGCCCGCAGGGGTCAAGAGACCCAGTACTTC.